One and the same sample provided the 21 T cell receptor beta chains below, sequenced in a study of T cell responses to AZD1222 COVID-19 vaccine. Sequencing used immunoSEQ multiplex PCR; TCRdb keeps in-frame clones, though not all of them. The repertoire has about 90,000 clones, around 91% of them found once; the top ten carry roughly 5.5%. Here the sequenced sample was peripheral blood, taken on day 0 of MenACWY control vaccination. The source of these receptors is an adult in good health.

CDR3 in amino acids: CASSEASGNTEAFF. DNA of the CDR3: TGTGCCAGCAGTGAAGCCTCCGGGAACACTGAAGCTTTCTTT. This chain joins TRBV6-1 and TRBJ1-1; D is ambiguous. V shed 0 bases and J shed 1 base, with 6 bases lying between them. CDR1 and CDR2 (germline): MNHNS, SASEGT. The CDR3 has 14 residues.

The chain couples TRBV6-5 to TRBJ1-6; possible D gene TRBD1, 5 bases. V gave up 0 bases and J gave up 5 bases, with 8 bases separating them. Germline V gives CDR1 MNHEY, CDR2 SVGAGI. The length of the CDR3 is 15 residues. CDR3 bases: TGTGCCAGCAGTTACTCGGGGGAAAATAATTCACCCCTCCACTTT. Its protein is CASSYSGENNSPLHF.

The V and J genes are TRBV27 and TRBJ2-3; no definite D call. The V gene's germline CDR1 is MNHEY and CDR2 SMNVEV (reference sequence). The CDR3 sequence is 13 residues long. The V and J ends lost 2 bases and 2 bases respectively, with 5 bases between them. In DNA form, the CDR3 reads TGTGCCAGCAGTTTAAGGGCCACAGATACGCAGTATTTT. Protein: CASSLRATDTQYF.

This chain connects TRBV9 to TRBJ1-1; unclear D gene. The CDR3 has 14 amino acids. The V end lost 0 bases, the J end lost 8 bases, and 14 bases lay between the germline ends. Germline V gene sequence: CDR1 SGDLS, CDR2 YYNGEE. The CDR3 region is CASSVDGSGKEAFF. The CDR3 DNA reads TGTGCCAGCAGCGTAGACGGGTCAGGAAAAGAAGCTTTCTTT.

The gene calls are TRBV5-5 and TRBJ1-5; no definite D call. Looked up from germline, CDR1 is SGHKS and CDR2 is YYEKEE (reference sequence). With 4 bases removed from V and 2 bases from J, the gap between germline ends came to 13 bases. The CDR3 covers 15 residues. The CDR3 DNA follows: TGTGCCAGCAGCCCCGGACCCTCGGGCAATCAGCCCCAGCATTTT. Translation: CASSPGPSGNQPQHF. The full variable domain, completed using reference TRBV5-5 and TRBJ1-5, is DAGVTQSPTHLIKTRGQQVTLRCSPISGHKSVSWYQQVLGQGPQFIFQYYEKEERGRGNFPDRFSARQFPNYSSELNVNALLLGDSALYLCASSPGPSGNQPQHFGDGTRLSIL.

The chain has TRBV11-2 and TRBJ2-5; 8 positions match TRBD2. The germline gives CDR1 SGHAT, CDR2 FQNNGV. There are 17 residues in the CDR3. The V segment lost 2 bases and the J segment 2 bases; nucleotides outside the gene matches: 10. The CDR3 region has the DNA TGTGCCAGCAGCTTAATTTTTGCGGGAGGCGTGCAAGAGACCCAGTACTTC. Translated: CASSLIFAGGVQETQYF.

The chain recombines TRBV28 with TRBJ1-2; the D gene is possibly TRBD1 (6 bases). Germline V gene data show CDR1 as MDHEN and CDR2 as SYDVKM. Trimming shortened V by 6 bases and J by 3 bases, and 11 bases separated the two germline ends. The length of the CDR3 is 13 residues. CDR3 protein: CASRQGRDYGYTF. The CDR3 DNA sequence: TGTGCCAGCAGGCAGGGGAGGGACTATGGCTACACCTTC.

J is TRBJ1-1 and V is TRBV5-1; D might be TRBD1 (5 bases). V was pared by 7 bases and J by 0 bases, with 10 bases between. Germline CDR1 and CDR2: SGHRS and YFSETQ. This CDR3 contains 13 residues. The CDR3 coding sequence is TGCGCCAGCGTCAGGGATATGAACACTGAAGCTTTCTTT. It specifies CASVRDMNTEAFF.

A few counts support this clone. The rearrangement uses TRBV7-9 and TRBJ1-3; tentative D call: TRBD1 (5 bases). The germline V and J ends were trimmed by 5 bases and 0 bases, with 11 bases remaining between them. Germline loops: CDR1 SEHNR, CDR2 FQNEAQ (reference sequence). CDR3 length: 15 amino acids. The CDR3: CASSNGASSGNTIYF. In DNA, the CDR3 is TGTGCCAGCAGCAACGGGGCTTCCTCTGGAAACACCATATATTTT. Variable domain in full (rest from reference TRBV7-9 and TRBJ1-3): DTGVSQNPRHKITKRGQNVTFRCDPISEHNRLYWYRQTLGQGPEFLTYFQNEAQLEKSRLLSDRFSAERPKGSFSTLEIQRTEQGDSAMYLCASSNGASSGNTIYFGEGSWLTVV.

This clone showed up just a few times. V is TRBV28 and J is TRBJ2-1; TRBD1 might be the D (6 bases). V lost 4 bases and J 2 bases, leaving 12 bases between the germline ends. This CDR3 spans 15 amino acids. CDR1 MDHEN and CDR2 SYDVKM come from the germline V gene. DNA of the CDR3: TGTGCCAGCAGTTCCCCGACAGGACCCTACAATGAGCAGTTCTTC. As protein: CASSSPTGPYNEQFF. Filled out from reference TRBV28 and TRBJ2-1, the complete variable domain reads DVKVTQSSRYLVKRTGEKVFLECVQDMDHENMFWYRQDPGLGLRLIYFSYDVKMKEKGDIPEGYSVSREKKERFSLILESASTNQTSMYLCASSSPTGPYNEQFFGPGTRLTVL.

The V and J genes are TRBV19 and TRBJ1-2; TRBD1 might be the D (6 bases). The CDR3 totals 13 residues. The germline V and J ends were trimmed by 7 bases and 4 bases, with 13 bases remaining between them. CDR1 and CDR2 from the germline V gene are LNHDA and SQIVND (reference sequence). CDR3 loop: CASTQRGGYGYTF. The DNA of the CDR3 is TGTGCCAGTACCCAAAGAGGGGGCTATGGCTACACCTTC.

The genes are TRBV6-5 and TRBJ1-4; TRBD1 is a possible D gene (6 bases). V was cut by 6 bases and J by 7 bases, with 15 bases left in between. This CDR3 comprises 14 residues. In germline, CDR1 is MNHEY, CDR2 SVGAGI. The CDR3 loop is CASSKQGQAEKLFF. DNA for the CDR3: TGTGCCAGCAGCAAACAGGGTCAGGCTGAAAAACTGTTTTTT.

The genes are TRBV9 and TRBJ2-2; a weak D match, TRBD1 (5 bases). The CDR3 totals 13 residues. From germline, CDR1 is SGDLS and CDR2 YYNGEE. V was cut by 5 bases and J by 3 bases, with 8 bases left in between. The CDR3 nucleotides are TGTGCCAGCAGTGGACACCACACCGGGGAGCTGTTTTTT. Its translation: CASSGHHTGELFF.

The chain is built from TRBV15 and TRBJ2-5, with TRBD2 matching 7 bases. Germline V gene lookup returns CDR1 LNHNV and CDR2 YYDKDF (reference sequence). This CDR3 is 17 amino acids long. V dropped 0 bases and J dropped 0; count of bases not matched to a gene: 7. CDR3 sequence reads: CATSRDRASGNQETQYF. For the CDR3, the DNA is TGTGCCACCAGCAGAGACCGGGCTAGCGGAAACCAAGAGACCCAGTACTTC.

The chain is built from TRBV28 and TRBJ1-4, with D possibly being TRBD1 (6 bases). Looked up from germline, CDR1 is MDHEN and CDR2 is SYDVKM. V was clipped by 5 bases and J by 2 bases, with 15 bases between them. The CDR3 runs to 16 residues. For the CDR3, the DNA is TGTGCCAGCAGTGCCCGTGGGGGCACGACTAATGAAAAACTGTTTTTT. Residues: CASSARGGTTNEKLFF.

The gene calls are TRBV19 and TRBJ1-5, with D unresolved. V was cut by 6 bases and J by 0 bases, with 12 bases left in between. Germline values: CDR1 LNHDA, CDR2 SQIVND (reference sequence). The CDR3 loop spans 15 amino acids. DNA of the CDR3: TGTGCCAGTAGCCGAAGATGGAATAGCAATCAGCCCCAGCATTTT. It encodes CASSRRWNSNQPQHF.

A single count supports this clone. The rearrangement joins TRBV14 to TRBJ2-7, with D possibly TRBD2 on 7 matching bases. The CDR3 covers 14 residues. Germline V gene sequence: CDR1 SGHDN, CDR2 FVKESK. V lost 4 bases and J lost 3, with 13 bases in between. Written as DNA, the CDR3 is TGTGCCAGCAGCCCGGGGGGCAGGATCTACGAGCAGTACTTC. Translation: CASSPGGRIYEQYF.

This clone was counted a single time. The rearrangement links TRBV7-9 to TRBJ2-5; 11 nucleotides align to TRBD2. The CDR3 loop spans 15 amino acids. CDR1 is SEHNR, CDR2 FQNEAQ, per germline (reference sequence). After removal of 4 bases from V and 0 bases from J, the junction contained 1 base not matched to a gene. CDR3: CASSSTSGDQETQYF. The CDR3, as DNA: TGTGCCAGCAGCTCGACTAGCGGGGACCAAGAGACCCAGTACTTC. Full variable domain (outside the CDR3, taken from reference TRBV7-9 and TRBJ2-5): DTGVSQNPRHKITKRGQNVTFRCDPISEHNRLYWYRQTLGQGPEFLTYFQNEAQLEKSRLLSDRFSAERPKGSFSTLEIQRTEQGDSAMYLCASSSTSGDQETQYFGPGTRLLVL.

J is TRBJ2-5 and V is TRBV24-1, with a weak D call TRBD1 (6 bases). Looked up from germline, CDR1 is KGHDR and CDR2 is SFDVKD. The CDR3 runs 12 residues. Trimming took off 7 bases at V and 7 bases at J, with 12 bases between the two ends. The CDR3 protein is CATSQGYGTQYF. As DNA, the CDR3 is TGTGCCACCAGCCAGGGGTATGGGACCCAGTACTTC.

V usage is TRBV14 and J usage is TRBJ2-3, with D uncertain. CDR1 is SGHDN and CDR2 is FVKESK in the germline V gene. The CDR3 covers 14 residues. The V and J ends lost 1 base and 2 bases respectively, with 7 bases between them. Here the CDR3 DNA reads TGTGCCAGCAGCCAAGTCCAGTTCACAGATACGCAGTATTTT. Encoded protein: CASSQVQFTDTQYF.

The CDR3 spells CASSLGPNGEQFF. The CDR3 nucleotides read TGTGCCAGCAGCTTGGGCCCCAATGGGGAGCAGTTCTTC. J is TRBJ2-1 and V is TRBV5-4; D uncertain. V lost 0 bases and J lost 10, with 11 bases in between. The CDR3 is made up of 13 amino acids. The germline gives CDR1 SGHNT, CDR2 YYREEE (reference sequence).